The 18 T cell receptor beta chains presented below share a single source sample, sequenced in a study of T cell repertoires in cytomegalovirus infection (dated by TCRdb to the late 2010s). Sequencing relied on an Illumina HiSeq 1500. Using fastp trimming at Q25 and MiXCR clonotype assembly, TCRdb reanalyzed the public sequencing data and kept in-frame beta chains. Merged by CDR3 protein, the rows form single entries marked with the most common genes and DNA. The sample contains 750,000 to 900,000 distinct CDR3 sequences, under 35% of them found a single time. The ten most abundant clones make up around 13% of the sample. The treatment or condition label, as the study defines it: in vitro stimulation with specific CMV peptide epitopes to enrich CMV-specific T cells. No antigen has been assigned to these receptors. The sample here was cultured CD8+ T cells from PBMCs, taken from culture after CMV antigen stimulation. The receptor source for this set is a human donor in good health (CMV status not recorded). Some clones in this sample may be carry-over from other donors' samples.

In regard to this clonotype: Given a much more abundant clone one base away, this may be a read error. The chain couples TRBV12-3 or TRBV12-4 to TRBJ1-6, with D perhaps matching TRBD1 (6 bases). The V gene lost 3 bases and the J gene lost 9 bases, with 21 bases spanning the gap. This CDR3 is built from 17 residues. The CDR3 DNA sequence: TGTGCCAGCAGTTTCCAGACGTCGGGGGCTAATAGTTCACCCCTCCACTTT. Protein sequence: CASSFQTSGANSSPLHF.

This chain connects TRBV12-3 or TRBV12-4 to TRBJ2-7; no firm D call. The CDR3 is 13 residues long. Trimming removed 2 bases from V and 3 bases from J, with 8 bases in between. The CDR3 here is CASSLLNFYEQYF. The CDR3 nucleotides are TGTGCCAGCAGTTTACTGAACTTCTACGAGCAGTACTTC.

Concerning this clonotype: This could be a read error, since a much larger clone is one nucleotide away. The genes are TRBV7-6 and TRBJ2-1, with 8 bases aligning to TRBD2. Germline-derived CDR1 and CDR2 are SGHVS and FNYEAQ. The CDR3 totals 16 residues. CDR3 nucleotides: TGTGTCAGCAGCTTAGCTGGGACTAGAGTCAACAATGAGCAGTTCTTC. This codes for CVSSLAGTRVNNEQFF.

The V call is TRBV29-1, the J call TRBJ2-5, with D perhaps matching TRBD1 (7 bases). CDR3 length equals 18 residues. V was cut by 0 bases and J by 5 bases, with 25 bases left in between. Germline V gene sequence: CDR1 SQVTM, CDR2 ANQGSEA. The CDR3 protein is CSVEDRRYGRGDGETQYF. DNA for the CDR3: TGCAGCGTTGAAGATCGTCGGTATGGCAGGGGGGATGGTGAGACCCAGTACTTC.

There are many counts of this clonotype. This chain links TRBV7-2 with TRBJ1-1, with 12 positions matching TRBD1. Trimming took 3 bases from V and 12 from J; bases not matched to a gene: 14. CDR3 length equals 16 residues. CDR1 is SGHTA and CDR2 is FQGNSA in the germline V gene. The CDR3 DNA reads as TGTGCCAGCAGCTTTCCGGGACAGGGGGCAGGACTTGGGACTTTCTTT. Its protein product is CASSFPGQGAGLGTFF. The full variable domain, rest sourced from reference TRBV7-2 and TRBJ1-1, is GAGVSQSPSNKVTEKGKDVELRCDPISGHTALYWYRQSLGQGLEFLIYFQGNSAPDKSGLPSDRFSAERTGGSVSTLTIQRTQQEDSAVYLCASSFPGQGAGLGTFFGQGTRLTVV.

CDR3 sequence (DNA): TGTGCCAGCAGTCGAGGGGGGGGAAATTCACCCCTCCACTTT. Translating gives CASSRGGGNSPLHF. V and J are TRBV27 and TRBJ1-6; a possible D gene is TRBD1 (6 bases). The CDR3 length is 14 residues. V was clipped by 5 bases and J by 7 bases, with 12 bases between them. Germline V gives CDR1 MNHEY, CDR2 SMNVEV (reference sequence).

The rearrangement joins TRBV12-3 or TRBV12-4 to TRBJ1-2, with a weak D call TRBD1 (5 bases). With 7 bases removed from V and 4 bases from J, the gap between germline ends came to 22 bases. There are 16 residues in the CDR3. In DNA, the CDR3 is TGTGCCAGCACCTTCCGGGACGGACTAGGGAGCTATGGCTACACCTTC. It yields the protein CASTFRDGLGSYGYTF.

This clonotype has a count of ten or more. The chain uses TRBV7-9 and TRBJ1-5; 7 bases are a match to TRBD1. CDR1 and CDR2 from the germline V gene are SEHNR and FQNEAQ (reference sequence). V dropped 0 bases and J dropped 6; count of bases not matched to a gene: 5. The CDR3 totals 15 residues. The CDR3 here is CASSLAGTEGQPQHF. CDR3 DNA: TGTGCCAGCAGCTTAGCCGGGACAGAGGGTCAGCCCCAGCATTTT.

This clonotype occurred a few times. The chain uses TRBV4-3 and TRBJ1-1; possible D gene TRBD1, 5 bases. Germline values: CDR1 LGHNA, CDR2 YSLEER. Trimming took 1 base from V and 3 from J, leaving 12 bases between them. This CDR3 spans 15 amino acids. The CDR3, as DNA: TGCGCCAGCAGCCAAGTTTTCGGGGGGGACACTGAAGCTTTCTTT. It codes for CASSQVFGGDTEAFF.

This clonotype was picked up many times. CDR3 coding DNA: TGTGCCAGCAGTGAGGGACTAGCGGGGGGGCAGAATGAGCAGTTCTTC. Amino acid sequence: CASSEGLAGGQNEQFF. The chain carries TRBV2 and TRBJ2-1; TRBD2 agrees at 16 bases. Germline loops: CDR1 SNHLY, CDR2 FYNNEI. V lost 3 bases, J lost 7 bases, and 3 bases stayed unmatched. The CDR3 covers 16 residues.

The V call is TRBV9, the J call TRBJ2-1; D possibly corresponds to TRBD2 (6 bases). V was clipped by 1 base and J by 3 bases, with 26 bases between them. This CDR3 has 20 amino acids. Germline lookup yields CDR1 SGDLS and CDR2 YYNGEE. CDR3 region: CASSVPHSTDLAKDYNEQFF. CDR3 nucleotides: TGTGCCAGCAGCGTACCGCACTCCACCGACCTAGCGAAGGACTACAATGAGCAGTTCTTC.

V gene TRBV6-5 combines with J gene TRBJ1-1; 10 positions match TRBD1. This CDR3 is 16 amino acids long. Per germline, CDR1 MNHEY and CDR2 SVGAGI. V shed 5 bases, J shed 5 bases, and the junction held 11 bases outside the gene matches. The CDR3 nucleotides are TGTGCCAGCAGTCACCGGGACAGGGGACAGGGGACTGAAGCTTTCTTT. This gives the protein CASSHRDRGQGTEAFF.

This clonotype has more than one count but fewer than ten. In nucleotides, the CDR3 is TGTGCCAGCAGTGAAATGACAGGGGGCGGGGAGACCCAGTACTTC. This gives the protein CASSEMTGGGETQYF. This rearrangement joins TRBV6-1 to TRBJ2-5; TRBD1 agrees at 10 bases. The V gene end was trimmed by 2 bases and the J gene end by 5 bases; junction bases not matched to a gene: 5. This CDR3 is 15 amino acids long. Germline CDR1 and CDR2: MNHNS and SASEGT.

In its sample, this clonotype was seen a few times. The CDR3 coding sequence is TGTGCCAGCACCCCGACAGCCCGGGGCTATGGCTACACCTTC. Its protein is CASTPTARGYGYTF. This chain links TRBV27 with TRBJ1-2, with a weak D call TRBD1 (5 bases). This CDR3 comprises 14 residues. V was trimmed by 7 bases and J by 4 bases, leaving 16 bases between them. Looked up from germline, CDR1 is MNHEY and CDR2 is SMNVEV (reference sequence).

This clonotype was seen ten or more times. The chain links TRBV6-5 to TRBJ1-4; D remains unclear. Trimming stripped 2 bases from V and 3 bases from J, with 16 bases between. This CDR3 has 17 amino acids. Germline CDR1 and CDR2: MNHEY and SVGAGI. The CDR3 sequence: CASSYNLRTASNEKLFF. In nucleotides, the CDR3 is TGTGCCAGCAGTTACAATCTTAGGACGGCCTCTAATGAAAAACTGTTTTTT.

This clonotype has a handful of counts. J is TRBJ2-3 and V is TRBV10-3, with 7 bases fitting TRBD1. The CDR3 spans 16 residues. After removal of 3 bases from V and 2 bases from J, the junction contained 8 bases not matched to a gene. Germline lookup yields CDR1 ENHRY and CDR2 SYGVKD. CDR3 in DNA: TGTGCCATCAGTGAAGAAACAGGGGCTAACACAGATACGCAGTATTTT. Protein product: CAISEETGANTDTQYF.

This clonotype was seen a few times. The chain couples TRBV6-2 or TRBV6-3 to TRBJ1-6, with no clear D. The CDR3 length is 15 residues. V was trimmed by 3 bases and J by 7 bases, leaving 13 bases between them. Germline CDR1 is MNHEY and CDR2 is SVGEGT. CDR3 coding DNA: TGTGCCAGCAGTTATTTTTTGGATTGGAATTCACCCCTCCACTTT. Residues: CASSYFLDWNSPLHF.

This clonotype was picked up many times. This chain's CDR3 is CASSRGRNTEAFF. The CDR3 nucleotides read TGTGCCAGCAGCCGTGGACGAAACACTGAAGCTTTCTTT. This chain joins TRBV7-2 and TRBJ1-1; no clear D. CDR1 and CDR2 from the germline V gene are SGHTA and FQGNSA. The CDR3 covers 13 residues. V was clipped by 5 bases and J by 2 bases, with 9 bases between them.